Following are 10 T cell receptor beta chains from one sample sequenced in a study of cytomegalovirus exposure and HLA in healthy donors. Both 60 Vbeta primers and 13 Jbeta primers went into the PCR. Clones were read by immunoSEQ multiplex PCR, and TCRdb kept only the in-frame ones, dropping some. The table shows 130,000 or so clones, with 75% occurring only once. The sequencing input was PBMCs. The receptors here all came from a woman aged 40 to 50 in good health and CMV-seropositive.

The chain recombines TRBV5-4 with TRBJ1-1, with D tentatively TRBD1 (6 bases). The CDR3 has 16 amino acids. Germline CDR1 is SGHNT and CDR2 is YYREEE (reference sequence). The V end was cut by 0 bases, the J end by 0 bases, with 12 bases between. The CDR3 here is CASSLGAGALNTEAFF. The CDR3 DNA is TGTGCCAGCAGCTTGGGCGCAGGGGCCTTGAACACTGAAGCTTTCTTT.

This CDR3 is CASSSKANRDFGYEQYF. CDR3 bases: TGTGCCAGCTCCTCCAAAGCAAACAGGGATTTCGGCTACGAGCAGTACTTC. The rearrangement links TRBV18 to TRBJ2-7, with a possible D match to TRBD1 (6 bases). Trimming shortened V by 6 bases and J by 3 bases, and 24 bases separated the two germline ends. The CDR3 sequence is 17 residues long. Germline loops: CDR1 KGHSH, CDR2 LQKENI.

There are a few counts of this clone. V and J are TRBV7-2 and TRBJ1-2; no clear D. Germline CDR1 is SGHTA and CDR2 is FQGNSA. The CDR3 is 14 amino acids. V lost 0 bases and J lost 5, with 10 bases in between. The CDR3 loop reads CASSLAEGGYGYTF. The CDR3 bases are TGTGCCAGCAGCTTAGCGGAGGGTGGTTATGGCTACACCTTC.

The chain recombines TRBV19 with TRBJ2-3; the D is unclear. With 1 base removed from V and 1 base from J, the gap between germline ends came to 9 bases. Germline V CDR1 and CDR2: LNHDA, SQIVND (reference sequence). CDR3 length: 15 amino acids. Here the CDR3 reads CASSIGPQGTDTQYF. The CDR3, as DNA: TGTGCCAGTAGTATAGGCCCTCAGGGCACAGATACGCAGTATTTT. The variable domain in full, with the rest retrieved from reference TRBV19 and TRBJ2-3, is DGGITQSPKYLFRKEGQNVTLSCEQNLNHDAMYWYRQDPGQGLRLIYYSQIVNDFQKGDIAEGYSVSREKKESFPLTVTSAQKNPTAFYLCASSIGPQGTDTQYFGPGTRLTVL.

This sequence joins TRBV29-1 and TRBJ2-6; D gene uncertain. Germline V CDR1 and CDR2: SQVTM, ANQGSEA. CDR3 size: 13 residues. V shed 5 bases and J shed 3 bases, with 8 bases lying between them. The CDR3 nucleotides are TGCAGCGTTCTAGGTGGTGGGGCCAACGTCCTGACTTTC. Encoded protein: CSVLGGGANVLTF.

The rearrangement joins TRBV7-3 to TRBJ1-1, with unresolved D. The germline V and J ends were trimmed by 0 bases and 3 bases, with 11 bases remaining between them. CDR1 and CDR2 (germline): SGHTA, FQGTGA. The CDR3 runs 15 residues. The CDR3 DNA reads as TGTGCCAGCAGCTTAACGTCAGGCAGCTACACTGAAGCTTTCTTT. It yields the protein CASSLTSGSYTEAFF.

The CDR3 reads CASSGAGGRETQYF. The CDR3, as DNA: TGTGCCAGCAGCGGTGCAGGGGGCCGAGAGACCCAGTACTTC. The chain couples TRBV5-4 to TRBJ2-5; 8 bases align to TRBD1. The length of the CDR3 is 14 residues. Looked up from germline, CDR1 is SGHNT and CDR2 is YYREEE (reference sequence). The V gene end was trimmed by 4 bases and the J gene end by 4 bases; junction bases not matched to a gene: 6.

The gene calls are TRBV28 and TRBJ2-7; D may be TRBD1 (6 bases). The V gene lost 6 bases and the J gene lost 3 bases, with 30 bases spanning the gap. The germline V gene has CDR1 MDHEN and CDR2 SYDVKM. The CDR3 has 19 residues. CDR3 sequence: CASSQIIWTDVKSHYEQYF. In DNA form, the CDR3 reads TGTGCCAGCAGCCAGATCATATGGACAGATGTAAAGAGCCACTACGAGCAGTACTTC.

The J gene is TRBJ2-5, the V gene TRBV28, with TRBD1 identical over 10 bases. Looked up from germline, CDR1 is MDHEN and CDR2 is SYDVKM. This CDR3 region has 14 residues. The J segment lost 10 bases and the V segment lost 6 bases, leaving 11 bases of the junction unmatched. For the CDR3, the DNA is TGTGCCAGCAGACGACAGGGGGCGAAGCCAGGCCAGTACTTC. Encoded protein: CASRRQGAKPGQYF. Full variable domain (remainder filled in from reference TRBV28 and TRBJ2-5): DVKVTQSSRYLVKRTGEKVFLECVQDMDHENMFWYRQDPGLGLRLIYFSYDVKMKEKGDIPEGYSVSREKKERFSLILESASTNQTSMYLCASRRQGAKPGQYFGPGTRLLVL.

This clone showed up just a few times. The chain recombines TRBV4-3 with TRBJ2-5; D gene ambiguous. This CDR3 is 15 amino acids long. V was pared by 0 bases and J by 1 base, with 9 bases between. Germline V gene sequence: CDR1 LGHNA, CDR2 YSLEER. The CDR3: CASSQDLGSQETQYF. Written as DNA, the CDR3 is TGCGCCAGCAGCCAAGATCTAGGAAGCCAAGAGACCCAGTACTTC.